This TCR beta chain came from a study of T cells in Graves' hyperthyroidism and ophthalmopathy. Study-level background: Peripheral blood sampling occurred at initial diagnosis, before any treatment. Study results and caveats: Blood also showed most of the thyroid clonotypes that were expanded above 0.001.

No ophthalmopathy progression within 18 months constituted stable Graves' hyperthyroidism. PBMCs stemmed from about 9.5 ml fresh peripheral blood. Germline-derived CDR1 and CDR2 are SGHTA and FQGNSA. CDR3 length equals 13 residues. Trimming shortened V by 2 bases and J by 5 bases, and 10 bases separated the two germline ends. It was RNA transcripts that yielded the amplified TCR beta CDR3 regions. First-round RT-PCR targeting the TCR CDR3 was performed with the HTBI primer set. TCRdb reprocessed the multiplex PCR reads with MiXCR, giving one entry per CDR3 protein. Counted here are more than 600,000 distinct CDR3 sequences, about a sixth occurring once; the ten biggest clones make up roughly 8%. In the case of this clonotype: Its antigen remains unknown.

The genes are TRBV7-2 and TRBJ2-7; D ambiguous. Sequenced: blood. The receptor comes from a man younger than 35 with Graves' hyperthyroidism. The CDR3 bases are TGTGCCAGCAGCTTATCGGTCGAGAACGAGCAGTACTTC. This gives the protein CASSLSVENEQYF.